This entry lists 3 T cell receptor beta chains sequenced from one sample in a study of tumor and adjacent non-tumor tissue in lung cancer. Three rounds of nested PCR, following a modified ARM-PCR protocol, produced the TCRbeta library. TCRdb re-called the multiplex PCR reads with MiXCR, one entry per CDR3 protein. This sample has fewer than 85,000 distinct CDR3 sequences, with around 77% found just once. The template was RNA from unsorted bulk tissue. The sequenced sample consisted of lung tumor tissue. The source is a woman in her forties or fifties with non-small cell lung cancer.

This clonotype was seen repeatedly, ten times or more. An end of the junction differs from the germline gene, which may be a read error. The chain links TRBV7-3 to TRBJ1-2, with unresolved D. Germline-derived CDR1 and CDR2 are SGHTA and FQGTGA. CDR3 length equals 13 residues. The CDR3: CASSPLPGILPNF. For the CDR3, the DNA is TGTGCCAGCAGCCCCCTACCGGGAATACTCCCCAACTTC.

Sample share makes this clonotype large. The V call is TRBV11-2, the J call TRBJ2-1, with 9 bases fitting TRBD1. After removal of 3 bases from V and 9 bases from J, the junction contained 12 bases not matched to a gene. This CDR3 has 16 residues. From germline, CDR1 is SGHAT and CDR2 FQNNGV. The CDR3 bases are TGTGCCAGCAGCTTGGAACCGGGACAGGGATTCACTGAGCAGTTCTTC. Protein sequence: CASSLEPGQGFTEQFF.

Of note for this clonotype: Germline is not matched at one junction end, which may reflect a read error. The rearrangement links TRBV6-2 or TRBV6-3 to TRBJ2-7; TRBD2 matches 9 bases. The germline gives CDR1 MNHEY, CDR2 SVGEGT. The CDR3 has 11 residues. CDR3 in DNA: TGTGCCAGCAATTTTGGACTAGCGCAATATTTC. Residues: CASNFGLAQYF.